The 22 T cell receptor beta chains given below trace back to one sample, sequenced in a study of blood T cell repertoires in COVID-19. Clones were sequenced by immunoSEQ multiplex PCR, and TCRdb holds only the in-frame ones, with some missing. Seen here are 180,000 or so clones, about 80% observed once, and the top ten hold 6.9%. What was sequenced was peripheral blood. The receptors stem from a human donor with acute or convalescent COVID-19. The donor label of this sample is uncertain.

V is TRBV7-2 and J is TRBJ2-2; TRBD2 matches 7 bases. CDR1 and CDR2 from the germline V gene are SGHTA and FQGNSA. After removal of 0 bases from V and 3 bases from J, the junction contained 7 bases not matched to a gene. The CDR3 is 17 amino acids. In DNA form, the CDR3 reads TGTGCCAGCAGCTTAGCGCGGAGGCTAGCGGACACCGGGGAGCTGTTTTTT. Encoded protein: CASSLARRLADTGELFF.

The gene calls are TRBV18 and TRBJ1-2, with 7 bases lining up with TRBD1. This CDR3 has 15 residues. Germline CDR1 is KGHSH and CDR2 is LQKENI. Trimming at V came to 3 bases and at J to 7 bases, leaving 11 bases not matched to a gene. The CDR3 region is CASSPGMRGPGGYTF. The CDR3 nucleotides read TGTGCCAGCTCACCCGGAATGAGGGGGCCGGGTGGCTACACCTTC.

The chain's CDR3 is CASSQQGQGNQPQHF. The CDR3 DNA reads TGTGCCAGCAGCCAACAGGGACAGGGCAATCAGCCCCAGCATTTT. The chain recombines TRBV3-1 (or the pseudogene TRBV3-2) with TRBJ1-5, with 8 bases identical to TRBD1. The CDR3 loop spans 15 amino acids. The germline V gene has CDR1 LGHDT and CDR2 YNNKEL (reference sequence). Unmatched junction bases numbered 2, after V lost 2 bases and J lost 2 bases.

This clone was detected only a few times. V and J are TRBV19 and TRBJ1-5; tentative D call: TRBD1 (6 bases). Deletions cut 8 bases from V and 0 bases from J, with 11 bases between. Germline V lookup: CDR1 LNHDA, CDR2 SQIVND (reference sequence). This CDR3 region has 14 residues. The CDR3 region has the DNA TGTGCCAGTGGGGACATGTATAGCAATCAGCCCCAGCATTTT. This encodes CASGDMYSNQPQHF.

The CDR3 sequence is CASSPLRGRIAEAFF. CDR3 nucleotide sequence: TGTGCCAGCAGCCCGCTCCGGGGTAGGATAGCTGAAGCTTTCTTT. The chain links TRBV3-1 (or the pseudogene TRBV3-2) to TRBJ1-1; D is unclear. This CDR3 has 15 amino acids. The V end lost 4 bases, the J end lost 6 bases, and 18 bases lay between the germline ends. The V gene's germline CDR1 is LGHDT and CDR2 YNNKEL (reference sequence).

The chain uses TRBV28 and TRBJ2-3, with TRBD2 matching 13 bases. The germline gives CDR1 MDHEN, CDR2 SYDVKM. This CDR3 spans 16 amino acids. J gave up 3 bases and V 5 bases, and 5 bases lay outside the gene matches. The CDR3 coding sequence is TGTGCCAGCAGTACGCCGACTAGCGGGAGGACAGATACGCAGTATTTT. Translation: CASSTPTSGRTDTQYF. The full variable domain, in which reference TRBV28 and TRBJ2-3 provide the parts outside the CDR3, is DVKVTQSSRYLVKRTGEKVFLECVQDMDHENMFWYRQDPGLGLRLIYFSYDVKMKEKGDIPEGYSVSREKKERFSLILESASTNQTSMYLCASSTPTSGRTDTQYFGPGTRLTVL.

The chain recombines TRBV25-1 with TRBJ1-6; D is possibly TRBD1 (5 bases). Trimming stripped 1 base from V and 6 bases from J, with 7 bases between. Germline lookup yields CDR1 MGHDK and CDR2 SYGVNS. This CDR3 is 14 amino acids long. The CDR3 loop is CASSEWQGNSPLHF. In DNA, the CDR3 is TGTGCCAGCAGTGAATGGCAGGGTAATTCACCCCTCCACTTT.

The rearrangement joins TRBV9 to TRBJ2-1; TRBD2 aligns across 13 bases. J was trimmed by 9 bases and V by 4 bases; bases with no gene match: 13. Germline V lookup: CDR1 SGDLS, CDR2 YYNGEE. This CDR3 has 17 residues. The CDR3 nucleotides are TGTGCCAGCAGCATCAGGAGCGGGACTAGCGGGACTGGTGAGCAGTTCTTC. Protein: CASSIRSGTSGTGEQFF. The whole variable domain, filled in from reference TRBV9 and TRBJ2-1, reads DSGVTQTPKHLITATGQRVTLRCSPRSGDLSVYWYQQSLDQGLQFLIQYYNGEERAKGNILERFSAQQFPDLHSELNLSSLELGDSALYFCASSIRSGTSGTGEQFFGPGTRLTVL.

The CDR3 bases are TGTGCCAGCGGGCTCGCGGGGTCGGGCCGACAAGAGACCCAGTACTTC. It is translated as CASGLAGSGRQETQYF. V is TRBV3-1 (or the pseudogene TRBV3-2) and J is TRBJ2-5; TRBD2 is a possible D gene (6 bases). Trimming took off 8 bases at V and 2 bases at J, with 21 bases between the two ends. The CDR3 covers 16 residues. Germline CDR1 and CDR2: LGHDT and YNNKEL (reference sequence).

The chain links TRBV19 to TRBJ1-1, with D maybe TRBD1 (5 bases). V was trimmed by 2 bases and J by 11 bases, leaving 18 bases between them. Germline values: CDR1 LNHDA, CDR2 SQIVND (reference sequence). This CDR3 region has 14 residues. The CDR3 sequence: CASSINFDSKLAFF. The CDR3 DNA is TGTGCCAGTAGTATAAACTTCGACAGCAAGCTCGCTTTCTTT.

Here the CDR3 reads CASSPQEVNQPQHF. In nucleotides, the CDR3 is TGTGCCAGCTCACCACAAGAGGTTAATCAGCCCCAGCATTTT. V gene TRBV18 combines with J gene TRBJ1-5; D is unclear. This CDR3 is 14 amino acids long. Trimming shortened V by 1 base and J by 4 bases, and 8 bases separated the two germline ends. Germline CDR1 and CDR2: KGHSH and LQKENI.

CDR3 sequence (DNA): TGTGCCAGCAGCCGGACTAGCGGGAGCATGGCCGGGGAGCTGTTTTTT. Its translation: CASSRTSGSMAGELFF. The chain recombines TRBV7-2 with TRBJ2-2; the match to TRBD2 covers 13 bases. The V segment lost 5 bases and the J segment 6 bases; nucleotides outside the gene matches: 6. Germline V lookup: CDR1 SGHTA, CDR2 FQGNSA. The CDR3 spans 16 residues. Variable domain in full (rest from reference TRBV7-2 and TRBJ2-2): GAGVSQSPSNKVTEKGKDVELRCDPISGHTALYWYRQSLGQGLEFLIYFQGNSAPDKSGLPSDRFSAERTGGSVSTLTIQRTQQEDSAVYLCASSRTSGSMAGELFFGEGSRLTVL.

The J gene is TRBJ2-7, the V gene TRBV6-4; 10 bases match TRBD2. This CDR3 has 16 residues. The V and J ends lost 5 bases and 2 bases, in that order; junction bases with no gene match: 9. The germline gives CDR1 MRHNA, CDR2 SNTAGT. CDR3 sequence: CASSPTLAGATYEQYF. CDR3 nucleotide sequence: TGTGCCAGCAGTCCAACTCTAGCGGGGGCAACCTACGAGCAGTACTTC.

This chain uses TRBV15 with TRBJ2-7, with 10 bases matching TRBD1. V lost 0 bases, J lost 6 bases, and 11 bases stayed unmatched. The germline CDR1 and CDR2 sequences are LNHNV and YYDKDF (reference sequence). The CDR3 extends over 17 amino acids. This chain's CDR3 is CATSRDGAGQGRAEQYF. CDR3 DNA: TGTGCCACCAGCAGAGATGGAGCGGGACAGGGGCGGGCCGAGCAGTACTTC.

Notes on this clone: Additional DNA sequences in this sample encode the identical CDR3. The chain recombines TRBV3-1 (or the pseudogene TRBV3-2) with TRBJ2-7; 11 nucleotides agree with TRBD2. The length of the CDR3 is 15 residues. V lost 4 bases and J lost 4; bases outside the gene matches: 6. The V gene's germline CDR1 is LGHDT and CDR2 YNNKEL (reference sequence). CDR3 nucleotide sequence: TGTGCCAGCAGCCTCGGACTAGCGGGTCGGTACGAGCAGTACTTC. Residues: CASSLGLAGRYEQYF.

The table lists this clone with a few counts. The CDR3 here is CASSLEEGALGTQYF. In nucleotides, the CDR3 is TGTGCCAGCAGTTTAGAAGAGGGGGCCCTGGGGACCCAGTACTTC. The V gene is TRBV28, the J gene TRBJ2-5; TRBD1 aligns across 7 bases. Germline values: CDR1 MDHEN, CDR2 SYDVKM. The CDR3 consists of 15 residues. V dropped 2 bases and J dropped 7; count of bases not matched to a gene: 10.

The V call is TRBV6-1, the J call TRBJ2-5, with TRBD1 matching over 12 bases. The CDR3 covers 16 residues. With 4 bases clipped from V and 1 base from J, the junction kept 4 bases outside the gene matches. Germline assignment: CDR1 MNHNS and CDR2 SASEGT. As DNA, the CDR3 is TGTGCCAGCAGTGGGGGACAGGGGGCCCTCCAAGAGACCCAGTACTTC. As protein: CASSGGQGALQETQYF.

This rearrangement joins TRBV5-1 to TRBJ1-6; 9 bases fit TRBD1. Trimming cost V 1 base and J 6 bases; bases outside gene matches: 2. The CDR3 runs 15 residues. The V gene's germline CDR1 is SGHRS and CDR2 YFSETQ. The DNA for the CDR3 is TGCGCCAGCAGCTTGCTGACAGGGGGTAATTCACCCCTCCACTTT. Translating gives CASSLLTGGNSPLHF.

The J gene is TRBJ1-6, the V gene TRBV5-1; possible D gene TRBD1, 6 bases. V lost 3 bases to trimming and J lost 10 bases, with 17 bases between them. Germline V lookup: CDR1 SGHRS, CDR2 YFSETQ. The CDR3 covers 15 residues. CDR3 in amino acids: CASSSGQSPESPLHF. The CDR3 region has the DNA TGCGCCAGCAGCTCCGGACAGTCGCCTGAATCACCCCTCCACTTT.

As DNA, the CDR3 is TGTGCCAGCAGTTACTCTGGCGGTAACTATGGCTACACCTTC. As protein: CASSYSGGNYGYTF. The gene calls are TRBV6-6 and TRBJ1-2; no clear D gene. The ends were cut back, 0 bases at V and 1 base at J, with 6 bases in the middle. The CDR3 length is 14 residues. Germline V CDR1 and CDR2: MNHNY, SVGAGI (reference sequence).

As for this clone: This specimen includes other DNA sequences encoding the same CDR3. This rearrangement joins TRBV9 to TRBJ2-6; TRBD1 matches 8 bases. This CDR3 contains 16 residues. The V and J ends lost 2 bases and 4 bases, in that order; junction bases with no gene match: 5. The germline V gene has CDR1 SGDLS and CDR2 YYNGEE. Here the CDR3 reads CASSVSGGSGANVLTF. Here the CDR3 DNA reads TGTGCCAGCAGCGTTTCAGGGGGCTCCGGGGCCAACGTCCTGACTTTC.

The DNA for the CDR3 is TGTGCCACCAGCGGGACTAGCGGGAGTTGGGAAGAGACCCAGTACTTC. Translated: CATSGTSGSWEETQYF. The chain joins TRBV24-1 to TRBJ2-5; the match to TRBD2 covers 14 bases. J lost 3 bases, V lost 7 bases, and 6 bases had no gene match. CDR3 size: 16 residues. Germline V gene lookup returns CDR1 KGHDR and CDR2 SFDVKD.